This T cell receptor beta chain was recovered during a study of shared clonotypes between healthy human individuals. The CDR3 has 14 residues. V lost 2 bases and J lost 2, with 10 bases in between. The germline gives CDR1 MNHEY, CDR2 SVGAGI. CD45RO-negative, CCR7-selected cells formed the naive CD8 fraction, which excluded terminally differentiated effector memory CD45RA+ cells. Assay: immunoSEQ multiplex PCR; the TCRdb copy retains only in-frame clones and omits some. Counted here are millions of clones, approximately 94% occurring once; the ten biggest clones make up 1.5% to 2%. With respect to this clone: Within the sample, other DNA sequences also encode this same CDR3.

The TCR comes from a man in his late teens or twenties in good health. Some clones in this sample may be carry-over from other donors' samples. Sequenced sample: naive CD8+ T cells from PBMCs. V and J are TRBV6-5 and TRBJ2-7, with a possible D match to TRBD1 (5 bases). As DNA, the CDR3 is TGTGCCAGCAGTTACGGTGACAGCACCTACGAGCAGTACTTC. Translation gives CASSYGDSTYEQYF.